The 14 T cell receptor beta chains below were found in one sample sequenced in a study of T cells in localized non-small cell lung cancer. The repertoire was sequenced with immunoSEQ multiplex PCR; TCRdb's copy has only in-frame clones and lacks some. This repertoire shows roughly 86,000 clones, approximately 84% found once; its top ten account for 2.5% to 3%. The specimen comprised peripheral blood, sampled before any cancer treatment. The receptors were sampled from a man aged 40 to 75 with stage I lung adenocarcinoma.

This clone was observed a handful of times. One end of the junction fails to match germline, which may point to a read error. V usage is TRBV6-5 and J usage is TRBJ2-7; TRBD1 matches at 9 bases. The CDR3 is 12 residues long. The germline gives CDR1 MNHEY, CDR2 SVGAGI. The CDR3 nucleotides read TGTGCCAGCAGTTCTGGGACAGGGTTTTCCCACTTC. Translated, it gives CASSSGTGFSHF.

This clone showed up just a few times. The chain recombines TRBV7-8 with TRBJ2-5; TRBD2 is a possible D gene (5 bases). CDR3 length equals 14 residues. Germline CDR1 is SGHVS and CDR2 is FQNEAQ. Trimming removed 2 bases from V and 1 base from J, with 8 bases in between. The CDR3 DNA reads TGTGCCAGCAGCTTATGGCGGGCCCAAGAGACCCAGTACTTC. Translation gives CASSLWRAQETQYF.

This chain uses TRBV7-9 with TRBJ2-3, with D unresolved. Germline CDR1 SEHNR, CDR2 FQNEAQ (reference sequence). Trimming shortened V by 1 base and J by 0 bases, and 8 bases separated the two germline ends. CDR3 size: 15 residues. CDR3 in DNA: TGTGCCAGCAGCTTAGTAAGGAGTAGCACAGATACGCAGTATTTT. Protein sequence: CASSLVRSSTDTQYF.

This clone is a singleton in its sample. The gene calls are TRBV4-3 and TRBJ1-2, with D perhaps matching TRBD1 (5 bases). V lost 0 bases to trimming and J lost 5 bases, with 22 bases between them. Germline V gene sequence: CDR1 LGHNA, CDR2 YSLEER. The CDR3 loop spans 18 amino acids. CDR3 amino acids: CASSQDLPRHGGDYGYTF. CDR3 in DNA: TGCGCCAGCAGCCAAGATCTTCCCCGACACGGGGGGGATTATGGCTACACCTTC.

This chain connects TRBV7-9 to TRBJ2-5, with TRBD1 as a possible D gene (5 bases). The V end lost 3 bases, the J end lost 7 bases, and 6 bases lay between the germline ends. The germline CDR1 and CDR2 sequences are SEHNR and FQNEAQ (reference sequence). The CDR3 loop spans 11 amino acids. The chain's CDR3 is CASSFTGTQYF. CDR3 DNA: TGTGCCAGCAGCTTCACAGGGACCCAGTACTTC.

The V and J genes are TRBV30 and TRBJ1-4, with D possibly matching TRBD1 (6 bases). Trimming stripped 3 bases from V and 7 bases from J, with 18 bases between. The germline V gene has CDR1 GTSNPN and CDR2 SVGIG (reference sequence). CDR3 length: 15 amino acids. CDR3 in DNA: TGTGCCTGGAGCTTACAGGGCCCCGAGAGTGAAAAACTGTTTTTT. As protein: CAWSLQGPESEKLFF. Full variable domain (remainder filled in from reference TRBV30 and TRBJ1-4): SQTIHQWPATLVQPVGSPLSLECTVEGTSNPNLYWYRQAAGRGLQLLFYSVGIGQISSEVPQNLSASRPQDRQFILSSKKLLLSDSGFYLCAWSLQGPESEKLFFGSGTQLSVL.

J is TRBJ2-7 and V is TRBV5-1; TRBD2 matches 8 bases. There are 15 residues in the CDR3. Germline V gene data show CDR1 as SGHRS and CDR2 as YFSETQ. V shed 2 bases, J shed 3 bases, and the junction held 7 bases outside the gene matches. DNA for the CDR3: TGCGCCAGCAGCTTTTCCAGCGGGAGCTTCTACGAGCAGTACTTC. Amino acid sequence: CASSFSSGSFYEQYF.

This chain links TRBV5-4 with TRBJ2-3; D perhaps matches TRBD1 (6 bases). This CDR3 spans 14 amino acids. V shed 6 bases and J shed 0 bases, with 11 bases lying between them. CDR1 SGHNT and CDR2 YYREEE come from the germline V gene (reference sequence). The CDR3 loop is CASTRDISTDTQYF. For the CDR3, the DNA is TGTGCCAGCACCCGGGACATTAGCACAGATACGCAGTATTTT.

The gene calls are TRBV2 and TRBJ2-1; no clear D. CDR1 and CDR2 (germline): SNHLY, FYNNEI. The CDR3 consists of 14 residues. V was trimmed by 4 bases and J by 8 bases, leaving 15 bases between them. DNA for the CDR3: TGTGCCAGCAGTGGGTTTTCGAGCATCGATGAGCAGTTCTTC. Translating gives CASSGFSSIDEQFF.

The chain combines TRBV6-1 with TRBJ1-2; weak D call: TRBD1 (5 bases). Trimming pared 2 bases from V and 5 bases from J, leaving 9 bases between. The CDR3 covers 13 residues. From germline, CDR1 is MNHNS and CDR2 SASEGT. The CDR3 DNA reads TGTGCCAGCAGTGAACGGGGGACGTATGGCTACACCTTC. Residues: CASSERGTYGYTF.

The genes are TRBV15 and TRBJ2-7; tentatively, D is TRBD2 (6 bases). Germline loops: CDR1 LNHNV, CDR2 YYDKDF (reference sequence). Deletions cut 6 bases from V and 2 bases from J, with 17 bases between. The CDR3 is 15 amino acids. CDR3 region: CATSEERVLTYEQYF. CDR3 DNA: TGTGCCACCAGTGAAGAGCGGGTTCTCACCTACGAGCAGTACTTC.

This clone has just a few counts. The chain recombines TRBV7-2 with TRBJ2-3, with unresolved D. Germline CDR1 is SGHTA and CDR2 is FQGNSA. CDR3 length: 12 amino acids. V dropped 5 bases and J dropped 2 bases, with 5 bases sitting between them. CDR3 coding DNA: TGTGCCAGCAGCCCCTCCACAGATACGCAGTATTTT. Encoded protein: CASSPSTDTQYF.

The V call is TRBV27, the J call TRBJ1-1; no clear D. Germline CDR1 and CDR2: MNHEY and SMNVEV (reference sequence). CDR3 length equals 14 residues. The V end was cut by 10 bases, the J end by 1 base, with 16 bases between. The CDR3 region has the DNA TGTGCCATCGGTCGTCTAGACGGGAACACTGAAGCTTTCTTT. It translates to CAIGRLDGNTEAFF.

The rearrangement links TRBV9 to TRBJ1-1, with D hard to call. Per germline, CDR1 SGDLS and CDR2 YYNGEE. Trimming left V 3 bases short and J 4 bases short, with 10 bases between. This CDR3 contains 13 residues. The CDR3 DNA reads TGTGCCAGCAGCGGGCTGGATGGCACTGAAGCTTTCTTT. This translates into CASSGLDGTEAFF.